A single sample is the source of the 16 T cell receptor beta chains below, sequenced in a study of T cells in Graves' hyperthyroidism and ophthalmopathy. RNA transcripts served as the template for amplifying TCR beta CDR3 regions. The study used the HTBI primer set for a first-round RT-PCR of the TCR CDR3. TCRdb re-called the multiplex PCR reads with MiXCR, one entry per CDR3 protein. The profile covers about 700,000 distinct CDR3 sequences, with 14% appearing a single time and roughly 10% taken by the ten largest. Sequencing was done on a sample of blood. These receptors came from a woman between 18 and 30 years old with Graves' hyperthyroidism.

This clonotype showed up many times. The chain joins TRBV9 to TRBJ2-1; D gene unclear. The V and J ends lost 0 bases and 8 bases respectively, with 12 bases between them. The CDR3 length is 14 residues. Germline CDR1 and CDR2: SGDLS and YYNGEE. CDR3 loop: CASSVASRWDEQFF. CDR3 DNA sequence: TGTGCCAGCAGCGTAGCCTCCCGCTGGGATGAGCAGTTCTTC. Complete variable domain (other parts from reference TRBV9 and TRBJ2-1): DSGVTQTPKHLITATGQRVTLRCSPRSGDLSVYWYQQSLDQGLQFLIQYYNGEERAKGNILERFSAQQFPDLHSELNLSSLELGDSALYFCASSVASRWDEQFFGPGTRLTVL.

Ten or more counts support this clonotype. The chain carries TRBV12-3 or TRBV12-4 and TRBJ1-1, with D possibly TRBD1 on 6 matching bases. The CDR3 runs to 14 residues. V was trimmed by 6 bases and J by 4 bases, leaving 15 bases between them. The CDR3, as DNA: TGTGCCAGCAGCATTTCCAGGGGATCCACTGAAGCTTTCTTT. Translating gives CASSISRGSTEAFF.

The chain carries TRBV12-3 or TRBV12-4 and TRBJ2-7; 8 positions agree with TRBD1. The CDR3 runs 14 residues. Trimming took 8 bases from V and 2 from J; bases not matched to a gene: 8. CDR3 DNA: TGTGCCAGCGCCCCGGGACAGGTTCCCTACGAGCAGTACTTC. This gives the protein CASAPGQVPYEQYF.

This clonotype appeared a single time. This chain uses TRBV6-1 with TRBJ2-7; D is perhaps TRBD2 (7 bases). The germline gives CDR1 MNHNS, CDR2 SASEGT. Trimming removed 10 bases from V and 7 bases from J, with 17 bases in between. This CDR3 region has 12 residues. The CDR3 loop is CATGGPLGEQYF. The CDR3 nucleotides are TGTGCCACCGGGGGGCCCCTGGGGGAGCAGTACTTC.

Ten or more counts support this clonotype. The chain uses TRBV12-3 or TRBV12-4 and TRBJ2-4; 10 bases fit TRBD2. This CDR3 region has 19 residues. The V gene end was trimmed by 1 base and the J gene end by 1 base; junction bases not matched to a gene: 10. The chain's CDR3 is CASSLEVLAGEGAKNIQYF. The CDR3 nucleotides read TGTGCCAGCAGTTTAGAAGTCCTAGCGGGAGAGGGGGCCAAAAACATTCAGTACTTC.

This clonotype came up a few times. The rearrangement joins TRBV25-1 to TRBJ1-1; D is unresolved. The CDR3 totals 13 residues. CDR1 and CDR2 (germline): MGHDK, SYGVNS. Deletions cut 2 bases from V and 4 bases from J, with 8 bases between. CDR3 DNA sequence: TGTGCCAGCAGTGAAAGCCTGAGCACTGAAGCTTTCTTT. Its protein product is CASSESLSTEAFF.

The table lists this clonotype with a few counts. V is TRBV6-5 and J is TRBJ2-1, with D perhaps being TRBD1 or TRBD2 (5 bases each). This CDR3 spans 13 amino acids. The germline V gene encodes CDR1 MNHEY and CDR2 SVGAGI. V was pared by 7 bases and J by 5 bases, with 12 bases between. In DNA, the CDR3 is TGTGCCAGCAATTCCGGGACCCACAATGAGCAGTTCTTC. It specifies CASNSGTHNEQFF.

This clonotype occurred many times. V gene TRBV7-9 combines with J gene TRBJ2-1, with 7 positions matching TRBD2. The V and J ends lost 1 base and 8 bases, in that order; junction bases with no gene match: 8. CDR3 length: 15 amino acids. Germline V CDR1 and CDR2: SEHNR, FQNEAQ (reference sequence). This chain's CDR3 is CASSLDGGRGHEQFF. Written as DNA, the CDR3 is TGTGCCAGCAGCTTAGATGGCGGGAGAGGGCATGAGCAGTTCTTC.

This clonotype was counted between two and nine times. The chain recombines TRBV19 with TRBJ1-1; possibly TRBD1 for D (5 bases). CDR3 size: 13 residues. Germline V gene lookup returns CDR1 LNHDA and CDR2 SQIVND (reference sequence). V lost 8 bases and J 1 base, leaving 11 bases between the germline ends. The CDR3: CASGIGTNTEAFF. The CDR3 DNA sequence: TGTGCCAGTGGGATAGGGACGAACACTGAAGCTTTCTTT.

This clonotype has more than one count but fewer than ten. The J gene is TRBJ1-1, the V gene TRBV20-1, with D unclear. The CDR3 totals 13 residues. Germline CDR1 is DFQATT and CDR2 is SNEGSKA (reference sequence). The germline V and J ends were trimmed by 3 bases and 1 base, with 9 bases remaining between them. As DNA, the CDR3 is TGCAGTGCTAGTGAACACCCGAACACTGAAGCTTTCTTT. This gives the protein CSASEHPNTEAFF.

V usage is TRBV30 and J usage is TRBJ2-7, with TRBD2 matching over 10 bases. The germline V gene encodes CDR1 GTSNPN and CDR2 SVGIG (reference sequence). V lost 5 bases, J lost 7 bases, and 8 bases stayed unmatched. This CDR3 spans 13 amino acids. CDR3 DNA: TGTGCCTGGCTAAAGCGGGAGGGCTTGGAGCAGTACTTC. It is translated as CAWLKREGLEQYF.

This clonotype was detected only once. This sequence joins TRBV9 and TRBJ2-5; the match to TRBD2 covers 7 bases. The V and J ends lost 5 bases and 5 bases, in that order; junction bases with no gene match: 9. The CDR3 consists of 14 residues. CDR1 and CDR2 (germline): SGDLS, YYNGEE. CDR3 loop: CASSLGGVAETQYF. CDR3 DNA sequence: TGTGCCAGCAGTTTGGGAGGGGTCGCGGAGACCCAGTACTTC.

There are a few counts of this clonotype. V and J are TRBV5-1 and TRBJ2-7; 11 bases are a match to TRBD2. The ends lost 0 bases at V and 0 bases at J; junction bases unmatched: 5. Germline CDR1 reads SGHRS; CDR2 reads YFSETQ. This CDR3 contains 17 residues. The CDR3 loop is CASSLVSSGRISYEQYF. The CDR3 region has the DNA TGCGCCAGCAGCTTGGTGTCTAGCGGGAGGATCTCCTACGAGCAGTACTTC.

This clonotype was recorded many times. This sequence joins TRBV20-1 and TRBJ2-7, with 8 bases identical to TRBD2. This CDR3 spans 16 amino acids. Germline assignment: CDR1 DFQATT and CDR2 SNEGSKA (reference sequence). The trim removed 2 bases at V and 3 bases at J, leaving 12 bases unmatched. CDR3 residues: CSARSTSGSPIYEQYF. The CDR3 bases are TGCAGTGCTAGATCCACCAGCGGGAGTCCCATCTACGAGCAGTACTTC.

This clonotype has at least ten counts. The chain links TRBV11-2 to TRBJ2-7; tentative D call: TRBD1 (6 bases). This CDR3 has 13 residues. The germline CDR1 and CDR2 sequences are SGHAT and FQNNGV. Trimming took 5 bases from V and 7 from J, leaving 15 bases between them. The DNA of the CDR3 is TGTGCCAGCAGCAGACAGGTCCGGTTGGAGCAGTACTTC. Translated, it gives CASSRQVRLEQYF.

This clonotype was detected a few times. The rearrangement joins TRBV20-1 to TRBJ1-4; D gene uncertain. V was shortened by 8 bases and J by 6 bases, with 13 bases between the two germline ends. The V gene's germline CDR1 is DFQATT and CDR2 SNEGSKA (reference sequence). The CDR3 has 12 amino acids. This CDR3 is CSLRGPDEKLFF. DNA of the CDR3: TGCAGTCTTCGAGGGCCTGATGAAAAACTGTTTTTT.